This TCR beta chain was sequenced during a study of cytomegalovirus exposure and HLA in healthy donors. Study observations and caveats: Reported performance of the classifier showed diagnosis of cytomegalovirus status with high specificity and sensitivity.

In the PCR, 60 Vbeta and 13 Jbeta primers were used. TCRdb keeps only in-frame clones here, not all; method: immunoSEQ multiplex PCR. This table has under 150,000 clones, around 69% appearing once. V shed 0 bases and J shed 5 bases, with 19 bases lying between them. This CDR3 is built from 17 residues. The germline CDR1 and CDR2 sequences are LGHNA and YSLEER. Details on this clone: Its matching antigen is unknown.

Sequencing was carried out using PBMCs. The receptor comes from a human donor in good health. The chain carries TRBV4-3 and TRBJ1-1; TRBD1 might be the D (5 bases). As DNA, the CDR3 is TGCGCCAGCAGCCAAGATCTGGTACCAGGGCGGAGAACTGAAGCTTTCTTT. Its protein product is CASSQDLVPGRRTEAFF.